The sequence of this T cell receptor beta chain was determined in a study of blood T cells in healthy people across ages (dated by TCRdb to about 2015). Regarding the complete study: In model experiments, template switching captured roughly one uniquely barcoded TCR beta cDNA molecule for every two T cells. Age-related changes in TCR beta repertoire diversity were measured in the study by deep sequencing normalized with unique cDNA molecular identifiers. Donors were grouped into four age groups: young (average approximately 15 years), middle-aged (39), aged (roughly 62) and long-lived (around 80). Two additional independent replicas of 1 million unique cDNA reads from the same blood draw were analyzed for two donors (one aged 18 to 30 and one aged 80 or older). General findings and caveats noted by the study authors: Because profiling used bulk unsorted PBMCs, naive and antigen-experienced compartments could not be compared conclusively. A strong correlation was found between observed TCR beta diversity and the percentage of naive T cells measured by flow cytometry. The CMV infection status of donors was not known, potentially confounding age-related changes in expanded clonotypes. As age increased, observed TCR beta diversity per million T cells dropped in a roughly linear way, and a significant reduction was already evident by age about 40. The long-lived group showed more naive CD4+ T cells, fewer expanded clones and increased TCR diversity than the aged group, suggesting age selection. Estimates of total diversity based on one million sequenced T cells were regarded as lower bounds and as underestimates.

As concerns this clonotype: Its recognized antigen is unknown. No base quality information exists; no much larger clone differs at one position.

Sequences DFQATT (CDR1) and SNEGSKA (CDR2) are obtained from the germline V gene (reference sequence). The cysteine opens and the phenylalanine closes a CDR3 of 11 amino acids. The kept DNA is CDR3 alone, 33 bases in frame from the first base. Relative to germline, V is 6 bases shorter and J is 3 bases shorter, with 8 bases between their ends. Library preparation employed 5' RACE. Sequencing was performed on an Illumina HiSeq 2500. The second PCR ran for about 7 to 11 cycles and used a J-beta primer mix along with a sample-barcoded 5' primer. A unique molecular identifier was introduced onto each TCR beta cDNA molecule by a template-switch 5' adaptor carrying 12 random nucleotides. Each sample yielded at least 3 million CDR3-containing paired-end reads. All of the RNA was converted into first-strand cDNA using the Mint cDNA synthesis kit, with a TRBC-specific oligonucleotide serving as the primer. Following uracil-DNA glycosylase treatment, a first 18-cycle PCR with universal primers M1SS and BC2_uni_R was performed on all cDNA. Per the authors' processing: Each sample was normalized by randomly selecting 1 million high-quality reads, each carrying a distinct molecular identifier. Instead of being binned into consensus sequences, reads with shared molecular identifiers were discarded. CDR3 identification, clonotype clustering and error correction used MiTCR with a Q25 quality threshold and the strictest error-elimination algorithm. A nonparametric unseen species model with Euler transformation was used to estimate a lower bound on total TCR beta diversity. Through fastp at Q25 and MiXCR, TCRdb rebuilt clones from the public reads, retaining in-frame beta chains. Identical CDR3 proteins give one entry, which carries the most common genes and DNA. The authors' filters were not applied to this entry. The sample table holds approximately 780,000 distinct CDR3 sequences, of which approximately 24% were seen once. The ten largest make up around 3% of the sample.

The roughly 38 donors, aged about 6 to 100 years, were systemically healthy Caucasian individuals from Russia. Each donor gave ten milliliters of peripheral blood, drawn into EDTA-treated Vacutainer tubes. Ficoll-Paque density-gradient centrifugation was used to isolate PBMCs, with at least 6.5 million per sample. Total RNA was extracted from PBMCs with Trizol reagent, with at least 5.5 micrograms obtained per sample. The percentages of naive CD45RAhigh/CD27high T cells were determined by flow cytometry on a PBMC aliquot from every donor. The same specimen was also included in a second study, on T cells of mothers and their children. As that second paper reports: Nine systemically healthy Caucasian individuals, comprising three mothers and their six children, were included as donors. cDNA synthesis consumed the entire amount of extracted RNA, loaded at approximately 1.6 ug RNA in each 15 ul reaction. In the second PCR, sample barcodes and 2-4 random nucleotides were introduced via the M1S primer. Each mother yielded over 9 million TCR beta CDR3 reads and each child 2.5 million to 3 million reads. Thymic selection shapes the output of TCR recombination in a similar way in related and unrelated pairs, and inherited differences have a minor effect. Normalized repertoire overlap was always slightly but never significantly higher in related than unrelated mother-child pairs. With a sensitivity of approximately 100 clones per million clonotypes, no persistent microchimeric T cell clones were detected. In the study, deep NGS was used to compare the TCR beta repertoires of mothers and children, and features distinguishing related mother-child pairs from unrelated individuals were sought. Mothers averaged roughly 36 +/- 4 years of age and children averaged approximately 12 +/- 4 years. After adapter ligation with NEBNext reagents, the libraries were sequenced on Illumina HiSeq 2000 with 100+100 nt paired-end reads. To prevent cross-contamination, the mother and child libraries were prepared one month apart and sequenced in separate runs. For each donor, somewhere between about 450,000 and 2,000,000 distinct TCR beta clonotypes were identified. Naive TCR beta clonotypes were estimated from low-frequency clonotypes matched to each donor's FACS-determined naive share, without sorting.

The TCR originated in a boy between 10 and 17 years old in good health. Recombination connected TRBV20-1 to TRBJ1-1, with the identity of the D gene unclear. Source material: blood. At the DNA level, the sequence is TGCAGTGCAAGGTTATACACTGAAGCTTTCTTT. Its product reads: CSARLYTEAFF.